A selection of T cell receptor beta chains follows, all from one sample in a study of blood T cell repertoires in COVID-19. Clones were sequenced by immunoSEQ multiplex PCR, and TCRdb holds only the in-frame ones, with some missing. The sample holds approximately 250,000 clones, approximately 88% seen once. Sequences were obtained from PBMCs or T cells enriched from blood (not recorded which). These receptors all stem from a woman aged 40 to 50 with acute COVID-19. The CDR3 runs from the conserved cysteine through the conserved F or W. Each record gives: J gene, clone size, V gene, D gene, CDR3 protein, CDR3 DNA. The D gene is left open where the match is weak. Clone sizes are given selectively: once, few, many, or a class where the clone is expanded.

TRBJ1-1 NA TRBV28 NA CASSLYPAARANTEAFF TGTGCCAGCAGTTTATATCCTGCAGCGAGGGCAAACACTGAAGCTTTCTTT
TRBJ1-4 once TRBV19 TRBD1 CASRPARTGGGKLFF TGTGCCAGTAGACCCGCAAGGACAGGAGGAGGAAAACTGTTTTTT
TRBJ1-2 NA TRBV28 NA CASSLSNYGYTF TGTGCCAGCAGTTTATCAAACTATGGCTACACCTTC
TRBJ1-5 NA TRBV6-2/TRBV6-3 NA CASSYMVRGGGNQPQHF TGTGCCAGCAGTTACATGGTGAGAGGGGGTGGCAATCAGCCCCAGCATTTT
TRBJ2-5 NA TRBV5-1 NA CASSPMQLWMTQYF TGCGCCAGCAGCCCGATGCAACTATGGATGACCCAGTACTTC
TRBJ1-2 NA TRBV3-1/TRBV3-2 NA CASSQRVPDSHGYTF TGTGCCAGCAGCCAAAGGGTACCCGACAGCCACGGCTACACCTTC
TRBJ2-3 NA TRBV19 TRBD2 CASSLRLAGRGVSTTVRADTQYF TGTGCCAGTAGTCTCCGACTAGCGGGAAGGGGGGTTAGCACTACGGTCCGGGCAGATACGCAGTATTTT
TRBJ1-2 NA TRBV12-3/TRBV12-4 TRBD1 CASSATGAGGYTF TGTGCCAGCAGCGCCACAGGGGCCGGTGGCTACACCTTC
TRBJ2-7 NA TRBV5-1 TRBD1 CASNGQGAVEQYF TGCGCCAGCAACGGACAGGGGGCGGTCGAGCAGTACTTC
TRBJ1-2 NA TRBV28 NA CASSQKRTPGMGYTF TGTGCCAGCAGTCAAAAACGGACCCCGGGGATGGGCTACACCTTC
TRBJ2-1 NA TRBV24-1 TRBD2 CATSDSTAGEGYNEQFF TGTGCCACCAGTGATTCGACAGCGGGAGAGGGGTACAATGAGCAGTTCTTC
TRBJ1-2 NA TRBV11-2 NA CASSTIETGPYYGYTF TGTGCCAGCAGCACGATCGAAACAGGTCCCTATTATGGCTACACCTTC
TRBJ2-2 once TRBV27 NA CASSLFSQFTGELFF TGTGCCAGCAGTTTATTTTCACAGTTCACCGGGGAGCTGTTTTTT
TRBJ2-5 NA TRBV7-7 TRBD2 CASSLGGTSGALGETQYF TGTGCTAGCAGCTTAGGAGGGACTAGCGGGGCCCTAGGAGAGACCCAGTACTTC
TRBJ2-3 NA TRBV30 TRBD2 CAWSVGTSGSWTDTQYF TGTGCCTGGAGTGTAGGGACTAGCGGGAGTTGGACAGATACGCAGTATTTT
TRBJ1-2 NA TRBV19 TRBD1 CASSSGQGRYGYTF TGTGCCAGTAGTTCCGGACAGGGGCGCTATGGCTACACCTTC
TRBJ2-5 NA TRBV6-6 TRBD1 CASIRQGQETQYF TGTGCCAGCATTAGACAGGGACAAGAGACCCAGTACTTC
TRBJ2-1 NA TRBV19 TRBD2 CASSMGTSGRGEQFF TGTGCCAGTAGTATGGGGACTAGCGGGAGAGGTGAGCAGTTCTTC
TRBJ1-1 NA TRBV18 NA CASSPPDGWTLEAFF TGTGCCAGCTCACCACCGGACGGATGGACTCTTGAAGCTTTCTTT
TRBJ2-1 few TRBV7-2 NA CASSLYRLSSYNEQFF TGTGCCAGCAGCTTATACAGATTAAGCTCCTACAATGAGCAGTTCTTC
TRBJ2-2 few TRBV9 NA CASSVRLGGTGELFF TGTGCCAGCAGCGTAAGACTAGGAGGCACCGGGGAGCTGTTTTTT
TRBJ1-2 NA TRBV27 NA CASSSTPGGGGYTF TGTGCCAGCAGTTCTACCCCGGGGGGGGGTGGCTACACCTTC
TRBJ1-2 NA TRBV4-3 TRBD1 CASSQDLLGTGVHYGYTF TGCGCCAGCAGCCAAGATCTCCTAGGGACAGGGGTACACTATGGCTACACCTTC
TRBJ1-6 NA TRBV5-8 TRBD1 CASPGTDTTYNSPLHF TGTGCCAGCCCCGGGACAGATACTACCTATAATTCACCCCTCCACTTT
TRBJ2-5 many TRBV7-9 NA CASSSQTSQETQYF TGTGCCAGCAGCTCACAGACCAGCCAAGAGACCCAGTACTTC
TRBJ1-2 few TRBV18 TRBD1 CASSPPGQNGYTF TGTGCCAGCTCACCCCCGGGACAGAATGGCTACACCTTC
TRBJ1-5 NA TRBV30 NA CAWSPGFDQPQHF TGTGCCTGGAGTCCAGGGTTCGATCAGCCCCAGCATTTT
TRBJ1-2 NA TRBV5-5 TRBD1 CASSYTGGHYGYTF TGTGCCAGCAGCTACACAGGGGGTCACTATGGCTACACCTTC
TRBJ1-4 NA TRBV18 NA CASSPEGVSTNEKLFF TGTGCCAGCTCACCCGAGGGGGTTTCAACTAATGAAAAACTGTTTTTT
TRBJ1-2 NA TRBV4-3 NA CASSQGTLSDGGSGYTF TGCGCCAGCAGCCAAGGTACCTTGTCGGACGGCGGGTCTGGCTACACCTTC
TRBJ2-5 NA TRBV7-2 NA CASSSPPFGGEETQYF TGTGCCAGCAGCTCCCCCCCCTTTGGAGGGGAAGAGACCCAGTACTTC
TRBJ1-5 NA TRBV19 NA CASNWEQGFNQPQHF TGTGCCAGTAACTGGGAACAGGGTTTCAATCAGCCCCAGCATTTT
TRBJ2-5 NA TRBV27 NA CASSLLADQETQYF TGTGCCAGCAGCCTTCTTGCGGATCAAGAGACCCAGTACTTC
TRBJ1-1 NA TRBV30 NA CAWSVGAYGVTEAFF TGTGCCTGGAGTGTAGGAGCTTACGGAGTCACTGAAGCTTTCTTT
TRBJ2-1 NA TRBV2 TRBD1 CASSEGQINNEQFF TGTGCCAGCAGTGAGGGACAGATCAACAATGAGCAGTTCTTC
TRBJ1-2 NA TRBV28 NA CASSTPGLEGYGYTF TGTGCCAGCAGTACCCCCGGACTGGAGGGCTATGGCTACACCTTC
TRBJ2-1 NA TRBV5-1 TRBD2 CASGATAGESWNEQFF TGCGCCAGCGGTGCAACTGCGGGGGAGAGCTGGAATGAGCAGTTCTTC
TRBJ1-2 once TRBV5-1 TRBD1 CASSFDRANYGYTF TGCGCCAGCAGCTTCGACAGGGCTAACTATGGCTACACCTTC
TRBJ2-1 NA TRBV28 NA CASSPPWRTDNEQFF TGTGCCAGCAGCCCGCCTTGGCGGACTGACAATGAGCAGTTCTTC
TRBJ2-1 NA TRBV4-3 TRBD1 CASSQDLARGTGEENEQFF TGCGCCAGCAGCCAAGACTTGGCTAGGGGGACAGGCGAAGAGAATGAGCAGTTCTTC
TRBJ1-1 NA TRBV4-3 NA CASSQGRGVTEAFF TGCGCCAGCAGCCAAGGCAGGGGTGTAACTGAAGCTTTCTTT
TRBJ1-4 once TRBV19 TRBD1 CASSISYRTGSNEKLFF TGTGCCAGTAGTATCAGTTACAGGACAGGCTCTAATGAAAAACTGTTTTTT
TRBJ2-1 NA TRBV5-5 TRBD2 CASSLGGSGNYNEQFF TGTGCCAGCAGCTTGGGCGGTAGCGGGAACTACAATGAGCAGTTCTTC
TRBJ1-1 NA TRBV18 NA CASSPMVIRDMNTEAFF TGTGCCAGCTCACCAATGGTTATCAGGGACATGAACACTGAAGCTTTCTTT
TRBJ1-2 NA TRBV19 NA CASSIATGQSYTF TGTGCCAGTAGTATAGCCACAGGTCAAAGCTACACCTTC
TRBJ2-1 NA TRBV5-5 NA CASSLAPEYNEQFF TGTGCCAGCAGCTTGGCCCCGGAGTACAATGAGCAGTTCTTC
TRBJ1-4 once TRBV7-2 TRBD1 CASSSTGTGAEKLFF TGTGCCAGCAGCTCAACCGGGACAGGGGCCGAAAAACTGTTTTTT
TRBJ2-7 NA TRBV27 TRBD1 CASSHYGRGGNEQYF TGTGCCAGCAGCCACTACGGCCGAGGGGGCAACGAGCAGTACTTC
TRBJ2-7 few TRBV4-1 NA CASSQVGGIEQYF TGCGCCAGCAGCCAAGTTGGGGGGATCGAGCAGTACTTC
TRBJ1-5 NA TRBV6-5 NA CASTTSSNQPQHF TGTGCCAGTACTACAAGTAGCAATCAGCCCCAGCATTTT
TRBJ2-7 NA TRBV5-1 TRBD2 CASMTTSGSLGEQYF TGCGCCAGCATGACGACTAGCGGGAGTTTGGGAGAGCAGTACTTC
TRBJ1-3 NA TRBV5-4 NA CASSQGGNTIYF TGTGCCAGCAGCCAGGGCGGAAACACCATATATTTT
TRBJ1-1 NA TRBV2 NA CASSVSTGNTEAFF TGTGCCAGCAGTGTTAGTACAGGGAACACTGAAGCTTTCTTT
TRBJ1-1 NA TRBV5-1 NA CASSLERNTEAFF TGCGCCAGCAGCTTGGAGAGAAACACTGAAGCTTTCTTT